The present TCR beta chain was sequenced within a study of CD8 T cells in ankylosing spondylitis. General observations from the study: Made up of under ten highly homologous variants, a TCR beta motif appeared characteristic of ankylosing spondylitis blood. There was reportedly significant enrichment of clones that were disease-linked in matched ankylosing spondylitis synovial fluid.

Of note for this clonotype: The antigen remains unidentified.

Library preparation for TCR beta used quantitative 5'-RACE with molecular barcodes. TCRdb redid the calling of the 5' RACE reads with MiXCR, one entry per CDR3 protein. The sample shows roughly 700,000 distinct CDR3 sequences, 15% to 20% of them seen only once. Germline V CDR1 and CDR2: SGHTA, FQGNSA. The V gene lost 5 bases and the J gene lost 4 bases, with 17 bases spanning the gap. CDR3 size: 15 residues. The source is a male donor with ankylosing spondylitis. The sample was blood, either unsorted or a sorted T cell fraction (not recorded which). The V gene is TRBV7-2, the J gene TRBJ2-5; D might be TRBD2 (5 bases). The CDR3 protein is CASSPALDWGETQYF. In nucleotides, the CDR3 is TGTGCCAGCAGCCCAGCCCTGGACTGGGGAGAGACCCAGTACTTC.